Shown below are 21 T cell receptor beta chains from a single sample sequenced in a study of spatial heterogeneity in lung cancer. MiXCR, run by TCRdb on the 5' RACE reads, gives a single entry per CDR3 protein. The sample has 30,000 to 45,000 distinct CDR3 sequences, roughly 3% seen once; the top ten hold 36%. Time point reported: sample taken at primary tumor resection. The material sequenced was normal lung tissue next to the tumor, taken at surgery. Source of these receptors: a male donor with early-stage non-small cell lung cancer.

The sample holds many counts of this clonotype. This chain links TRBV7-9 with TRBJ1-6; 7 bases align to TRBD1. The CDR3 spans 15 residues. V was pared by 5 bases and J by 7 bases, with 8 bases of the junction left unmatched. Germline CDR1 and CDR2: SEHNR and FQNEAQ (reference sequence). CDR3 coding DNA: TGTGCCAGCAGCCCACACCTGGGACAGAATTCACCCCTCCACTTT. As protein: CASSPHLGQNSPLHF.

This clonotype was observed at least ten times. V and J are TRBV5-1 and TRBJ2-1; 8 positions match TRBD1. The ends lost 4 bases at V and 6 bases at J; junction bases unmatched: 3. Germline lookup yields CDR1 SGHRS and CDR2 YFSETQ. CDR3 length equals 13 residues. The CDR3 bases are TGCGCCAGCAGCGTCGGACAGGGCAATGAGCAGTTCTTC. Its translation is CASSVGQGNEQFF.

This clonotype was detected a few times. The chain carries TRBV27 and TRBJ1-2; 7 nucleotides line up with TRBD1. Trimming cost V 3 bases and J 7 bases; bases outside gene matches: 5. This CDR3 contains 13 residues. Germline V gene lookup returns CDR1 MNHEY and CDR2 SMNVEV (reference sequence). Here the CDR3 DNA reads TGTGCCAGCAGTTTCCGGGACAGACCTGGCTACACCTTC. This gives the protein CASSFRDRPGYTF.

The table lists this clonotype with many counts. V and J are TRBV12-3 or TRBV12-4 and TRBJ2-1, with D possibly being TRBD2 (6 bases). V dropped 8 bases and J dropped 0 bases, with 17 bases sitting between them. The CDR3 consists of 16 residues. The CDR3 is CASRPGGSSSYNEQFF. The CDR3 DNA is TGTGCCAGCCGCCCCGGGGGTAGCAGCTCCTACAATGAGCAGTTCTTC.

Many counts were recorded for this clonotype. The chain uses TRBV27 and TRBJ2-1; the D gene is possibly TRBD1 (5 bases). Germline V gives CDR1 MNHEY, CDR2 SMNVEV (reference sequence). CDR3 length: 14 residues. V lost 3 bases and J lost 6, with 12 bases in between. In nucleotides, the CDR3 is TGTGCCAGCAGTTTTGTAGGGGTTACCAATGAGCAGTTCTTC. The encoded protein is CASSFVGVTNEQFF.

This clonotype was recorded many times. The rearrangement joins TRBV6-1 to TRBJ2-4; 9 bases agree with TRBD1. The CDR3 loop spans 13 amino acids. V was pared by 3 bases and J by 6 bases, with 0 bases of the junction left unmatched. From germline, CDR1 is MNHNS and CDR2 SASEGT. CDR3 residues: CASSEDRGNIQYF. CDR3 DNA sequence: TGTGCCAGCAGTGAGGACAGGGGAAACATTCAGTACTTC.

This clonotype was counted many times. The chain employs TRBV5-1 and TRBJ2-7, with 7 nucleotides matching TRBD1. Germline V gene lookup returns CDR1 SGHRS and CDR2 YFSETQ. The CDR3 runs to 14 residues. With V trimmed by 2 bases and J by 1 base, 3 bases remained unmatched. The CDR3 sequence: CASSLGGQSYEQYF. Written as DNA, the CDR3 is TGCGCCAGCAGCTTAGGGGGACAGTCCTACGAGCAGTACTTC.

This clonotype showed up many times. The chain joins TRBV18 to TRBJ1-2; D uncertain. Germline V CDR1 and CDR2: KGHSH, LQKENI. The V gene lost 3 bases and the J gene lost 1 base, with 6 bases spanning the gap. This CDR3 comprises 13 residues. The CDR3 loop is CASSPEINYGYTF. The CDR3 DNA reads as TGTGCCAGCTCACCGGAGATTAACTATGGCTACACCTTC.

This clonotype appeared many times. This chain's CDR3 is CASSQQGQGTDTQYF. CDR3 DNA sequence: TGTGCCAGCAGCCAACAGGGACAGGGCACAGATACGCAGTATTTT. J is TRBJ2-3 and V is TRBV4-2; 8 positions agree with TRBD1. Germline V lookup: CDR1 LGHNA, CDR2 YNFKEQ. The CDR3 is made up of 15 amino acids. Trimming took 2 bases from V and 1 from J; bases not matched to a gene: 2.

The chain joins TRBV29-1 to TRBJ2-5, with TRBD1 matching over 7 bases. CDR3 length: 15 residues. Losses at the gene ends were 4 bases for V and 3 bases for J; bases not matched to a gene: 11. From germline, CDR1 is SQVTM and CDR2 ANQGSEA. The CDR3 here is CSVGPSETGKETQYF. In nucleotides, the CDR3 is TGCAGCGTTGGACCCTCCGAGACAGGGAAAGAGACCCAGTACTTC.

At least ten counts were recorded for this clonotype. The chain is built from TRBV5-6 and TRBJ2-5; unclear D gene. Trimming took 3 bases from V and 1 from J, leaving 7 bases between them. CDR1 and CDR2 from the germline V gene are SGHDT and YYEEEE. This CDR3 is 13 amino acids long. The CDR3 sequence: CASSSGLQETQYF. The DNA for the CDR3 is TGTGCCAGCAGCTCCGGGCTCCAAGAGACCCAGTACTTC.

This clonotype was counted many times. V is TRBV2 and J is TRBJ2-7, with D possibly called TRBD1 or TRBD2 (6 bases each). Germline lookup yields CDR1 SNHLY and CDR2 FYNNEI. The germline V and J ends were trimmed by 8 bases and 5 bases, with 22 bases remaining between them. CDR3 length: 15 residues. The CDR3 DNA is TGTGCCAGCCGGGGATTGACGGGGGCGCATAACGAGCAGTACTTC. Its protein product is CASRGLTGAHNEQYF.

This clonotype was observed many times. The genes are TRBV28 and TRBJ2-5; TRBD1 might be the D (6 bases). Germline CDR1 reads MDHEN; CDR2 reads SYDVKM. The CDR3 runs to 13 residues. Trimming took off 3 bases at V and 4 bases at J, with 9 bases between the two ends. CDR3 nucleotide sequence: TGTGCCAGCAGTTTGATGGGGGCAGAGACCCAGTACTTC. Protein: CASSLMGAETQYF.

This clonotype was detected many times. The chain's CDR3 is CASRLVGYEQFF. The CDR3 coding sequence is TGTGCCAGCAGGCTTGTGGGGTATGAGCAGTTCTTC. The chain has TRBV7-2 and TRBJ2-1, with D unresolved. V shed 6 bases and J shed 8 bases, with 11 bases lying between them. Germline CDR1 and CDR2: SGHTA and FQGNSA. This CDR3 has 12 residues.

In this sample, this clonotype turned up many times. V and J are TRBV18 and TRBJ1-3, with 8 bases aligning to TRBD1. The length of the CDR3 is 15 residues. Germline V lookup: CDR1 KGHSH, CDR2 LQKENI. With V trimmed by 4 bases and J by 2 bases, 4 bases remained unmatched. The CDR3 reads CASSLAQGAGNTIYF. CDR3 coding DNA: TGTGCCAGCTCACTCGCACAGGGGGCTGGAAACACCATATATTTT.

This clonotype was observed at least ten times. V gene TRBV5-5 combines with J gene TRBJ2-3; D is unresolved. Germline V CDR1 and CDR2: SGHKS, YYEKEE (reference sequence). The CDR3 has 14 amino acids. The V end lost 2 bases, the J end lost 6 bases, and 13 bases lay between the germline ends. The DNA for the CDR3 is TGTGCCAGCAGCTTAACACCGGCCGGGGATACGCAGTATTTT. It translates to CASSLTPAGDTQYF.

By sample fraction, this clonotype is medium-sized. The CDR3 is CASSQDGQTNTGELFF. CDR3 sequence (DNA): TGCGCCAGCAGCCAAGACGGCCAGACAAACACCGGGGAGCTGTTTTTT. This chain uses TRBV4-3 with TRBJ2-2, with D uncertain. This CDR3 has 16 amino acids. Trimming removed 0 bases from V and 2 bases from J, with 10 bases in between. Germline lookup yields CDR1 LGHNA and CDR2 YSLEER.

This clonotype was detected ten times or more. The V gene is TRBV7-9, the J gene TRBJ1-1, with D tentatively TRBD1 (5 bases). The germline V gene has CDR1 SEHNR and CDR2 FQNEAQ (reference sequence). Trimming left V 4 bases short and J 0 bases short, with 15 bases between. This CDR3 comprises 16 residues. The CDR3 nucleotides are TGTGCCAGCAGCTCCCGGAGACAGCAGATGAACACTGAAGCTTTCTTT. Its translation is CASSSRRQQMNTEAFF.

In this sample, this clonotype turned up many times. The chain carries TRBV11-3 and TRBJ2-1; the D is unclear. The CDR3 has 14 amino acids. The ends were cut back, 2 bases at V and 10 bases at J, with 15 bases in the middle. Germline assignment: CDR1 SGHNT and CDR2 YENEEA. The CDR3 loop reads CASSLNPTSKEQFF. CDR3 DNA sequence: TGTGCCAGCAGCTTAAACCCCACCTCGAAGGAGCAGTTCTTC.

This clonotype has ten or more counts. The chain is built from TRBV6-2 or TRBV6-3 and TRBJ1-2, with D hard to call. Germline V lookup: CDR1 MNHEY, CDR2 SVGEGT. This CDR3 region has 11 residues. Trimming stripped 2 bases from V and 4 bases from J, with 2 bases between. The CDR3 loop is CASSYGYGYTF. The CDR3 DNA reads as TGTGCCAGCAGTTACGGCTATGGCTACACCTTC.

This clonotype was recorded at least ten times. This chain's CDR3 is CASSKGTDYMNTEAFF. The CDR3 DNA sequence: TGTGCCAGCAGCAAAGGGACAGATTACATGAACACTGAAGCTTTCTTT. The chain couples TRBV21-1 to TRBJ1-1; the table assigns TRBD1, which was not confirmed against the DNA. TRBV21-1 is given as a pseudogene. The CDR3 runs to 16 residues.